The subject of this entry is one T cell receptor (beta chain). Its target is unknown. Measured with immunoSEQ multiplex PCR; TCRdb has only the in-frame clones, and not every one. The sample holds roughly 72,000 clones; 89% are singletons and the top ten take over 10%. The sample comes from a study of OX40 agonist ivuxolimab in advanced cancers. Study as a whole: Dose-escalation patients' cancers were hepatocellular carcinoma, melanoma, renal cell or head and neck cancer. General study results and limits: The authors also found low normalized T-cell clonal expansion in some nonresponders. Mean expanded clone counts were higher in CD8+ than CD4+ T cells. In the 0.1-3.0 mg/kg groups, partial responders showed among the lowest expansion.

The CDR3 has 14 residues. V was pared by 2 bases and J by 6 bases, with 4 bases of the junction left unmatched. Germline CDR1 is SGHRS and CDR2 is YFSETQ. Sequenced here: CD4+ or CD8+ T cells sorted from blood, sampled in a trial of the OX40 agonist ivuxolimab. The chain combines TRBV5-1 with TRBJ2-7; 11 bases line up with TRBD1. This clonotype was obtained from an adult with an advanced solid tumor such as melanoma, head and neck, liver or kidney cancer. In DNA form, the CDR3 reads TGCGCCAGCAGCTTCGGACAGGGGGCCGGCGAGCAGTACTTC. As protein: CASSFGQGAGEQYF.